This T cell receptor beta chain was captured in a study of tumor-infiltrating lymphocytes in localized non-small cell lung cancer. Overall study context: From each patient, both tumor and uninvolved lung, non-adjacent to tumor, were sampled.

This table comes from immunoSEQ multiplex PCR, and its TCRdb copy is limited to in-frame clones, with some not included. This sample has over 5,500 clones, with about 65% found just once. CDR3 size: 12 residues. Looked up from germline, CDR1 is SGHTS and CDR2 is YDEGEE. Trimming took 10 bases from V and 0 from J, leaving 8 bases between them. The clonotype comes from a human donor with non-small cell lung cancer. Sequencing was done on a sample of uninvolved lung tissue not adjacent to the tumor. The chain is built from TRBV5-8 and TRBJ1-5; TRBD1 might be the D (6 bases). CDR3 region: CAGQTSNQPQHF. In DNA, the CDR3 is TGTGCCGGACAGACTAGCAATCAGCCCCAGCATTTT. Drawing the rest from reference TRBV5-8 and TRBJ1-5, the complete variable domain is EAGVTQSPTHLIKTRGQQATLRCSPISGHTSVYWYQQALGLGLQFLLWYDEGEERNRGNFPPRFSGRQFPNYSSELNVNALELEDSALYLCAGQTSNQPQHFGDGTRLSIL.